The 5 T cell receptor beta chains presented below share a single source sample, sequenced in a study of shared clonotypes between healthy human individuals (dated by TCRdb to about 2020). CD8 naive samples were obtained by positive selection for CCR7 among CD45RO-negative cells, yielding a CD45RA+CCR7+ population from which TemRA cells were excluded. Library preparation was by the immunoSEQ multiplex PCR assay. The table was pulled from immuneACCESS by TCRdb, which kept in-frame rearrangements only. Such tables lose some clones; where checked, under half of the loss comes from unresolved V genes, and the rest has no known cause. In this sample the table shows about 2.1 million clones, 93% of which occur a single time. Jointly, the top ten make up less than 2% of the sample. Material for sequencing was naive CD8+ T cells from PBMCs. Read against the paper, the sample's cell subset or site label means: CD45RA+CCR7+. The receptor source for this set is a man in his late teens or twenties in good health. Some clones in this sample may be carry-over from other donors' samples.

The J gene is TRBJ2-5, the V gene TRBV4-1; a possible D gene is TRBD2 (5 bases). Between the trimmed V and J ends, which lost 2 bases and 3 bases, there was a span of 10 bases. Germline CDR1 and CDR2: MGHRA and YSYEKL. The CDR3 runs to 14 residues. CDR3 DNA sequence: TGCGCCAGCAGCCAACTAGCCGCCAAAGAGACCCAGTACTTC. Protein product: CASSQLAAKETQYF.

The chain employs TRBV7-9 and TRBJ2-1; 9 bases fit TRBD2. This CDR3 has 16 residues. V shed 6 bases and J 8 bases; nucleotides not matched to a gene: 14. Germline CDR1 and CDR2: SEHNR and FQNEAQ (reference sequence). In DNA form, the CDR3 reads TGTGCCAGCAGACCACCCCCAGCGGGGGGCCCGGATGAGCAGTTCTTC. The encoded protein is CASRPPPAGGPDEQFF.

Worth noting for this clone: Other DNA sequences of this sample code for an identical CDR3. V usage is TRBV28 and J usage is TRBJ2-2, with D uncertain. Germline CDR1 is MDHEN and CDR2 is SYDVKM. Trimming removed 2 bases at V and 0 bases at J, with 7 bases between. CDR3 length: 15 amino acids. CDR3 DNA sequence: TGTGCCAGCAGTTTACTGGGCGCGAACACCGGGGAGCTGTTTTTT. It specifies CASSLLGANTGELFF. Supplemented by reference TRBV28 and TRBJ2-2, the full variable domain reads DVKVTQSSRYLVKRTGEKVFLECVQDMDHENMFWYRQDPGLGLRLIYFSYDVKMKEKGDIPEGYSVSREKKERFSLILESASTNQTSMYLCASSLLGANTGELFFGEGSRLTVL.

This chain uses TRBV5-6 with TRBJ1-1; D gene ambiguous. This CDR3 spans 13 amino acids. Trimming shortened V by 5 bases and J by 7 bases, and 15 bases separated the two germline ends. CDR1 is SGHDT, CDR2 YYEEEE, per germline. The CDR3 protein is CASSSDLTLEAFF. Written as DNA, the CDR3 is TGTGCCAGCAGTTCGGACTTAACCCTTGAAGCTTTCTTT.

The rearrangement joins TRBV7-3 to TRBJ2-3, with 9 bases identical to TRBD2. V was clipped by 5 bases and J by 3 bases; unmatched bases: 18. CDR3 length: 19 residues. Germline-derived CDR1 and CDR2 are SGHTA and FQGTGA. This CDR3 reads CASSLAGIAGVGGTDTQYF. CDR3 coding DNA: TGTGCCAGCAGCCTTGCCGGGATAGCGGGAGTCGGGGGGACAGATACGCAGTATTTT.